The 25 T cell receptor beta chains below all came from one sample that was sequenced in a study of blood T cell repertoires in COVID-19. Some clones are missing from TCRdb's copy, which holds only in-frame ones; the method was immunoSEQ multiplex PCR. The table has roughly 97,000 clones, approximately 85% seen once. The sample comprised peripheral blood. Every receptor here comes from a man aged 55 to 70 with acute or convalescent COVID-19.

The CDR3 loop is CASSVAGDNYNEQFF. The CDR3 DNA reads TGTGCCAGCAGCGTAGCGGGAGATAATTACAATGAGCAGTTCTTC. J is TRBJ2-1 and V is TRBV9; the D gene is possibly TRBD2 (6 bases). V dropped 0 bases and J dropped 4 bases, with 11 bases sitting between them. Per germline, CDR1 SGDLS and CDR2 YYNGEE. This CDR3 contains 15 residues. Supplemented by reference TRBV9 and TRBJ2-1, the full variable domain reads DSGVTQTPKHLITATGQRVTLRCSPRSGDLSVYWYQQSLDQGLQFLIQYYNGEERAKGNILERFSAQQFPDLHSELNLSSLELGDSALYFCASSVAGDNYNEQFFGPGTRLTVL.

The chain employs TRBV19 and TRBJ2-7, with a tentative D call TRBD2 (6 bases). The ends were cut back, 5 bases at V and 2 bases at J, with 16 bases in the middle. CDR1 and CDR2 from the germline V gene are LNHDA and SQIVND (reference sequence). This CDR3 is 15 amino acids long. This chain's CDR3 is CASSPFIGGAYEQYF. The CDR3 coding sequence is TGTGCCAGTAGTCCATTTATCGGGGGAGCCTACGAGCAGTACTTC.

The V gene is TRBV7-6, the J gene TRBJ2-1; 12 bases fit TRBD2. The trim removed 5 bases at V and 5 bases at J, leaving 16 bases unmatched. CDR3 size: 19 residues. Germline V gene lookup returns CDR1 SGHVS and CDR2 FNYEAQ. This CDR3 is CASSRLGASGGAKDNEQFF. In DNA form, the CDR3 reads TGTGCCAGCAGCCGCTTAGGGGCTAGCGGGGGGGCAAAGGACAATGAGCAGTTCTTC.

The chain links TRBV28 to TRBJ1-5, with D tentatively TRBD1 (5 bases). With 7 bases removed from V and 1 base from J, the gap between germline ends came to 11 bases. This CDR3 region has 14 residues. The V gene's germline CDR1 is MDHEN and CDR2 SYDVKM. The chain's CDR3 is CASKLGGSNQPQHF. The CDR3 DNA reads TGTGCCAGCAAGTTGGGGGGAAGCAATCAGCCCCAGCATTTT.

This sequence joins TRBV7-3 and TRBJ2-5; D not resolved. The CDR3 consists of 15 residues. Trimming shortened V by 2 bases and J by 2 bases, and 12 bases separated the two germline ends. CDR1 is SGHTA and CDR2 is FQGTGA in the germline V gene. As DNA, the CDR3 is TGTGCCAGCAGCTTAGTTCCCCAAAATCAAGAGACCCAGTACTTC. Its protein product is CASSLVPQNQETQYF.

The V and J genes are TRBV19 and TRBJ1-4; 9 positions match TRBD1. The CDR3 is made up of 15 amino acids. V dropped 9 bases and J dropped 7; count of bases not matched to a gene: 12. In germline, CDR1 is LNHDA, CDR2 SQIVND (reference sequence). The CDR3 DNA is TGTGCCAGCAGCCTGCTGGGACAGGGCGGTGAAAAACTGTTTTTT. As protein: CASSLLGQGGEKLFF.

In this sample, this clone turned up a few times. The rearrangement links TRBV24-1 to TRBJ2-1, with 10 bases aligning to TRBD2. The V gene end was trimmed by 4 bases and the J gene end by 6 bases; junction bases not matched to a gene: 8. This CDR3 is 16 amino acids long. The germline V gene has CDR1 KGHDR and CDR2 SFDVKD. The CDR3 DNA sequence: TGTGCCACCAGTGACTCAAGCGGGGGGGTTTCCAATGAGCAGTTCTTC. It yields the protein CATSDSSGGVSNEQFF.

This clone has only one observation. The chain employs TRBV30 and TRBJ1-1; TRBD1 matches 7 bases. From germline, CDR1 is GTSNPN and CDR2 SVGIG (reference sequence). V was clipped by 5 bases and J by 4 bases; unmatched bases: 4. This CDR3 spans 12 amino acids. CDR3 sequence (DNA): TGTGCCTGGCAGGGGGAGACCACTGAAGCTTTCTTT. Translating gives CAWQGETTEAFF.

V gene TRBV7-2 combines with J gene TRBJ2-6; D might be TRBD1 (6 bases). CDR1 is SGHTA and CDR2 is FQGNSA in the germline V gene. V was pared by 1 base and J by 8 bases, with 12 bases between. This CDR3 has 15 residues. CDR3 nucleotides: TGTGCCAGCAGCTTAGAGGGGGTCGGGACCAACGTCCTGACTTTC. Encoded protein: CASSLEGVGTNVLTF.

This clone appeared once. The J gene is TRBJ1-1, the V gene TRBV7-2; the match to TRBD1 covers 7 bases. The V gene's germline CDR1 is SGHTA and CDR2 FQGNSA. V gave up 5 bases and J gave up 2 bases; unmatched junction bases: 8. The CDR3 consists of 15 residues. The CDR3 DNA sequence: TGTGCCAGCAGCCCACGGACAGGCCTAAACACTGAAGCTTTCTTT. It translates to CASSPRTGLNTEAFF.

The chain joins TRBV5-1 to TRBJ2-2; 15 nucleotides match TRBD2. Germline V lookup: CDR1 SGHRS, CDR2 YFSETQ. The V gene end was trimmed by 5 bases and the J gene end by 4 bases; junction bases not matched to a gene: 9. This CDR3 spans 18 amino acids. CDR3 coding DNA: TGCGCCAGCAGGTTCCGGACTAGCGGGAGGGCCGGCACCGGGGAGCTGTTTTTT. Its translation: CASRFRTSGRAGTGELFF.

V and J are TRBV6-5 and TRBJ2-7; 13 nucleotides match TRBD2. The CDR3 is made up of 15 amino acids. In germline, CDR1 is MNHEY, CDR2 SVGAGI. Trimming at V came to 6 bases and at J to 2 bases, leaving 4 bases not matched to a gene. The CDR3 DNA reads TGTGCCAGCAGGTCCGGACTAGCGGGGGCCTACGAGCAGTACTTC. Protein: CASRSGLAGAYEQYF.

This clone has only a few counts. The chain employs TRBV5-1 and TRBJ1-6; D ambiguous. The CDR3 is made up of 17 amino acids. Trimming shortened V by 0 bases and J by 0 bases, and 10 bases separated the two germline ends. Germline CDR1 and CDR2: SGHRS and YFSETQ. DNA of the CDR3: TGCGCCAGCAGCTTGGGTCCACAGAGCTCCTATAATTCACCCCTCCACTTT. Encoded protein: CASSLGPQSSYNSPLHF.

The chain couples TRBV18 to TRBJ2-7; TRBD1 might be the D (6 bases). The germline V gene encodes CDR1 KGHSH and CDR2 LQKENI. The CDR3 has 13 residues. V gave up 5 bases and J gave up 3 bases, with 11 bases separating them. The CDR3 here is CASSEQGRYEQYF. In DNA form, the CDR3 reads TGTGCCAGCTCAGAACAGGGTCGCTACGAGCAGTACTTC.

The chain couples TRBV7-3 to TRBJ1-1; TRBD1 aligns across 8 bases. The J segment lost 3 bases and the V segment lost 2 bases, leaving 2 bases of the junction unmatched. CDR1 is SGHTA and CDR2 is FQGTGA in the germline V gene. CDR3 length equals 14 residues. CDR3 nucleotide sequence: TGTGCCAGCAGCTTACAGGGGGCGGACACTGAAGCTTTCTTT. Encoded protein: CASSLQGADTEAFF.

The V call is TRBV27, the J call TRBJ1-5; a possible D gene is TRBD1 (5 bases). Germline V gene lookup returns CDR1 MNHEY and CDR2 SMNVEV (reference sequence). The CDR3 has 17 residues. V was trimmed by 3 bases and J by 0 bases, leaving 15 bases between them. In nucleotides, the CDR3 is TGTGCCAGCAGTTTGTCGGGGGATCCCTATAGCAATCAGCCCCAGCATTTT. It is translated as CASSLSGDPYSNQPQHF.

The sample holds a few counts of this clone. The V gene is TRBV6-2 or TRBV6-3, the J gene TRBJ2-1; TRBD2 aligns across 12 bases. The CDR3 length is 16 residues. CDR1 and CDR2 (germline): MNHEY, SVGEGT. The V and J ends lost 2 bases and 6 bases, in that order; junction bases with no gene match: 5. In DNA, the CDR3 is TGTGCCAGCAGTTACCGGCTAGCGGGGGGGGCCAATGAGCAGTTCTTC. The encoded protein is CASSYRLAGGANEQFF.

The chain links TRBV7-8 to TRBJ2-1; D might be TRBD1 (6 bases). This CDR3 spans 15 amino acids. The V end was cut by 4 bases, the J end by 5 bases, with 15 bases between. Germline CDR1 SGHVS, CDR2 FQNEAQ. The CDR3 DNA follows: TGTGCCAGCAGCTCCCCGGGACACCTGAACAATGAGCAGTTCTTC. The encoded protein is CASSSPGHLNNEQFF.

The rearrangement uses TRBV9 and TRBJ2-7; 14 bases match TRBD2. J lost 7 bases, V lost 0 bases, and 0 bases had no gene match. CDR3 length equals 14 residues. In germline, CDR1 is SGDLS, CDR2 YYNGEE. CDR3 bases: TGTGCCAGCAGCGTAGGACTAGCGGGAGGGGAGCAGTACTTC. This sequence encodes CASSVGLAGGEQYF.

A note on this clone: Relative to the germline gene, one junction end is altered; a read error may explain this. V gene TRBV12-3 or TRBV12-4 combines with J gene TRBJ2-1; 8 nucleotides line up with TRBD1. The CDR3 is 13 residues long. CDR3 protein: CASRLGQGGEQFF. In nucleotides, the CDR3 is TGTGCCAGCAGATTAGGACAGGGCGGTGAGCAGTTCTTC.

This chain links TRBV6-5 with TRBJ2-5; 9 bases map to TRBD1. CDR1 is MNHEY, CDR2 SVGAGI, per germline. The CDR3 is 16 residues long. V lost 4 bases, J lost 6 bases, and 12 bases stayed unmatched. CDR3 nucleotide sequence: TGTGCCAGCAGTTTCCTGGGGACAGGGAATGAAAAGACCCAGTACTTC. Translated, it gives CASSFLGTGNEKTQYF.

V gene TRBV6-2 or TRBV6-3 combines with J gene TRBJ2-1, with D uncertain. V gave up 0 bases and J gave up 8 bases, with 2 bases separating them. CDR3 size: 11 residues. The V gene's germline CDR1 is MNHEY and CDR2 SVGEGT. CDR3: CASSYSYEQFF. The CDR3 bases are TGTGCCAGCAGTTACTCCTATGAGCAGTTCTTC.

The chain carries TRBV11-1 and TRBJ1-1; D is uncertain. V was cut by 5 bases and J by 10 bases, with 14 bases left in between. This CDR3 region has 12 residues. Germline assignment: CDR1 SGHAT and CDR2 FQDESV (reference sequence). The DNA of the CDR3 is TGTGCCAGCAGCACCTCCCGGAGGAGAGCTTTCTTT. Translated: CASSTSRRRAFF.

By its share, this clone is medium-sized. The chain has TRBV4-1 and TRBJ2-7; 9 nucleotides align to TRBD2. The CDR3 loop spans 19 amino acids. CDR1 is MGHRA and CDR2 is YSYEKL in the germline V gene. J lost 4 bases, V lost 0 bases, and 16 bases had no gene match. The CDR3: CASSQDQGSRAGGRYEQYF. DNA for the CDR3: TGCGCCAGCAGCCAAGATCAGGGTTCTAGGGCGGGGGGGCGGTACGAGCAGTACTTC.

This clone was detected only once. V and J are TRBV4-2 and TRBJ1-6; 9 nucleotides agree with TRBD1. V shed 4 bases and J 8 bases; nucleotides not matched to a gene: 3. Germline CDR1 is LGHNA and CDR2 is YNFKEQ. The CDR3 runs to 14 residues. CDR3 sequence reads: CASSPRTGDSPLHF. CDR3 DNA: TGTGCCAGCAGCCCGAGGACAGGGGATTCACCCCTCCACTTT.